This T cell receptor (beta chain) comes out of a study of cytomegalovirus exposure and HLA in healthy donors. Looked up from germline, CDR1 is SGHDN and CDR2 is FVKESK. This CDR3 is built from 14 residues. Trimming pared 1 base from V and 6 bases from J, leaving 9 bases between. Amplification used 60 Vbeta primers and 13 Jbeta primers. Profiled with immunoSEQ multiplex PCR; TCRdb holds only in-frame clones, not every one. The sample holds about 87,000 clones, approximately 7.1% seen once. The sample was PBMCs. The chain has TRBV14 and TRBJ1-4; D call uncertain. The clonotype was recovered from a middle-aged man in good health and CMV-seronegative. This CDR3 is CASSQGTPYEKLFF. In nucleotides, the CDR3 is TGTGCCAGCAGCCAAGGGACTCCCTATGAAAAACTGTTTTTT.